Listed here is a single T cell receptor (beta chain). Following extraction, RNA underwent reverse transcription to cDNA, which served as the sequencing template. The table came from immunoSEQ multiplex PCR; TCRdb's copy has only in-frame clones and leaves some out. The sample contains about 76,000 clones, approximately 28% of which appear only once. The data stem from a study of CD8+ T cells in alopecia areata. Stated treatment: oral pan-JAK inhibitor, 5-10 mg twice daily. V was clipped by 5 bases and J by 3 bases; unmatched bases: 6. The germline V gene encodes CDR1 SEHNR and CDR2 FQNEAQ (reference sequence). CDR3 length: 15 amino acids.

The input for sequencing was CD8+ T cells sorted from blood, taken at week 4, from a patient treated with tofacitinib. The chain couples TRBV7-9 to TRBJ2-3; 9 nucleotides match TRBD2. This receptor was identified in a human donor with alopecia areata. CDR3 loop: CASSVSGSGTDTQYF. CDR3 bases: TGTGCCAGCAGCGTTAGCGGGAGTGGAACAGATACGCAGTATTTT.